The clone carrying this T cell receptor beta chain has ten or more counts. The target antigen is unknown. The CDR3 loop spans 13 amino acids. V was clipped by 7 bases and J by 1 base, with 10 bases between them. Germline V lookup: CDR1 MDHEN, CDR2 SYDVKM. iRepertoire HTBI primers and Arm-PCR of CDR3 regions built TCR beta libraries. TCRdb ran MiXCR on the multiplex PCR reads and lists one entry per CDR3 protein. This sample yields 420,000 or so distinct CDR3 sequences, of which 20% to 30% are seen a single time; roughly a quarter belongs to the top ten. The data derive from a study of regulatory T cells in long-lasting Graves disease. Time point reported: persistent/refractory GD, antithyroid drugs over 5 years with positive TRAb. Construction of the TCR library relied on RNA isolated from PBMCs. Study conclusions and caveats: Persistent Graves' patients had lower TCR diversity than newly diagnosed ones.

The sequenced sample was peripheral blood mononuclear cells (PBMCs), obtained when the disease was refractory, from a patient treated with antithyroid drugs. This rearrangement joins TRBV28 to TRBJ2-5; D remains unclear. The receptor was isolated from a female donor with Graves disease. In DNA form, the CDR3 reads TGTGCCAGCACCGCTCTGGCCCAAGAGACCCAGTACTTC. This sequence encodes CASTALAQETQYF.